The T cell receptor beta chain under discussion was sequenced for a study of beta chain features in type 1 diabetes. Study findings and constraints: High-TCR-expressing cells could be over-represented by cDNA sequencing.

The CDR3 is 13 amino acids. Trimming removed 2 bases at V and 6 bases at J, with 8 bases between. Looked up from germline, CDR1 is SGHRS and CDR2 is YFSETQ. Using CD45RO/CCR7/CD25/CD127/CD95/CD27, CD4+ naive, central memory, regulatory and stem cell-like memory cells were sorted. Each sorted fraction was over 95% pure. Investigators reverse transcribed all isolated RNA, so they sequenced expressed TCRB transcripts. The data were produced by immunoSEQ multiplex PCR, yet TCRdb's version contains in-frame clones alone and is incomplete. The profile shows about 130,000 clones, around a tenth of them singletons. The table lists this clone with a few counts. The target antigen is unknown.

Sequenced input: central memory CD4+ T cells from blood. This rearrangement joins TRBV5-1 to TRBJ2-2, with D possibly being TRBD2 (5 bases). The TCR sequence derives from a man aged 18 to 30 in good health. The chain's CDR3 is CASSFEGAGELFF. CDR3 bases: TGCGCCAGCAGCTTCGAGGGAGCCGGGGAGCTGTTTTTT.